This is a list of T cell receptor beta chains from one sample in a study of blood T cell repertoires in COVID-19. The protocol was immunoSEQ multiplex PCR, while the TCRdb copy is restricted to in-frame clones and leaves out a portion. Found here are about 170,000 clones, more than 75% of them singletons; the top ten hold over 2%. The specimen was peripheral blood. The receptors here all came from a man between 45 and 60 years old who had recovered from COVID-19. CDR3s include the opening cysteine and the closing phenylalanine or tryptophan. D genes are given only for firm matches. The size of a clone is reported for some rows only, either as once, few or many, or as a class for expanded clones.

V	length	J	D	size	CDR3	DNA
TRBV7-2	15	TRBJ1-4	-	-	CASSPGPSTNEKLFF	TGTGCCAGCAGCCCAGGCCCCTCAACTAATGAAAAACTGTTTTTT
TRBV5-4	14	TRBJ2-7	TRBD2	-	CASSLEREYSEQYF	TGTGCCAGCAGCTTGGAGCGGGAGTACTCCGAGCAGTACTTC
TRBV3-1/TRBV3-2	19	TRBJ2-6	-	once	CASSQDFINGNSGANVLTF	TGTGCCAGCAGCCAAGATTTCATAAACGGGAACTCTGGGGCCAACGTCCTGACTTTC
TRBV7-8	14	TRBJ1-1	-	-	CASSSGVRGTEAFF	TGTGCCAGCAGCTCAGGGGTTAGAGGGACTGAAGCTTTCTTT
TRBV5-4	15	TRBJ2-7	TRBD2	few	CASSLSSGATYEQYF	TGTGCCAGCAGCTTGAGTAGCGGGGCGACCTACGAGCAGTACTTC
TRBV6-6	13	TRBJ2-7	-	-	CASSYGQSYEQYF	TGTGCCAGCAGTTATGGACAGTCTTACGAGCAGTACTTC
TRBV4-3	13	TRBJ1-2	-	-	CASSQDRGGGYTF	TGCGCCAGCAGCCAAGACCGGGGGGGTGGCTACACCTTC
TRBV15	19	TRBJ2-3	TRBD2	-	CATSRAGQAGGRGADTQYF	TGTGCCACCAGCAGAGCGGGGCAAGCGGGAGGTCGGGGGGCAGATACGCAGTATTTT
TRBV7-2	15	TRBJ2-4	TRBD2	-	CASSSGGGSKNIQYF	TGTGCCAGCAGCTCTGGCGGGGGGTCCAAAAACATTCAGTACTTC
TRBV3-1/TRBV3-2	19	TRBJ2-4	TRBD2	-	CASSHILTSGSVAKNIQYF	TGTGCCAGCAGCCATATCTTGACTAGCGGGAGCGTAGCCAAAAACATTCAGTACTTC
TRBV19	14	TRBJ2-7	-	-	CASSIGGETYEQYF	TGTGCCAGTAGTATTGGAGGGGAAACCTACGAGCAGTACTTC
TRBV5-6	17	TRBJ2-3	TRBD2	once	CASSPDGLAGGGDTQYF	TGTGCCAGCAGCCCGGATGGACTAGCGGGAGGCGGAGATACGCAGTATTTT
TRBV2	16	TRBJ2-7	TRBD2	-	CASSEPGAGVVYEQYF	TGTGCCAGCAGTGAACCAGGAGCGGGAGTTGTCTACGAGCAGTACTTC
TRBV15	14	TRBJ2-7	TRBD1	-	CATSKDRGRSEQYF	TGTGCCACCAGTAAAGACAGGGGGCGTTCCGAGCAGTACTTC
TRBV5-4	16	TRBJ2-5	TRBD2	-	CASSSRLAGGQETQYF	TGTGCCAGCAGCTCAAGACTAGCGGGGGGGCAAGAGACCCAGTACTTC
TRBV12-2	14	TRBJ2-4	-	-	CASRLGRGVYIQYF	TGTGCAAGTCGCTTAGGCAGGGGAGTGTACATTCAGTACTTC
TRBV11-2	16	TRBJ2-1	TRBD2	-	CASSLRTSGSLNEQFF	TGTGCCAGCAGCTTGAGGACTAGCGGGAGTTTGAATGAGCAGTTCTTC
TRBV5-1	15	TRBJ2-7	TRBD1	-	CASSSRTGAAYEQYF	TGCGCCAGCAGCTCCCGGACAGGGGCTGCCTACGAGCAGTACTTC
TRBV11-1	15	TRBJ2-2	TRBD1	few	CASSSAGTGGGELFF	TGTGCCAGCAGCTCAGCCGGGACAGGGGGCGGGGAGCTGTTTTTT
TRBV5-1	17	TRBJ2-1	TRBD2	-	CASRRQASGTSYNEQFF	TGCGCCAGCAGAAGACAGGCTAGCGGGACATCCTACAATGAGCAGTTCTTC
TRBV7-7	15	TRBJ2-1	TRBD1	-	CASSPSTGINNEQFF	TGTGCCAGCAGCCCCTCGACAGGGATAAACAATGAGCAGTTCTTC
TRBV13	15	TRBJ2-7	TRBD2	-	CASSLEASGSYEQYF	TGTGCCAGCAGCTTAGAGGCTAGCGGCTCCTACGAGCAGTACTTC
TRBV6-2/TRBV6-3	17	TRBJ1-1	TRBD1	few	CASSYTRGQGAISEAFF	TGTGCCAGCAGTTACACGAGGGGACAGGGGGCGATCTCTGAAGCTTTCTTT
TRBV7-2	14	TRBJ2-1	-	-	CASSLYGRLVEQFF	TGTGCCAGCAGCTTATATGGCAGGTTGGTTGAGCAGTTCTTC
TRBV9	14	TRBJ1-6	TRBD1	once	CASSATGVNSPLHF	TGTGCCAGCAGCGCGACAGGGGTTAATTCACCCCTCCACTTT
TRBV6-2/TRBV6-3	15	TRBJ2-7	TRBD1	-	CASSSSGTGGGEQYF	TGTGCCAGCAGTTCCTCCGGGACAGGGGGCGGCGAGCAGTACTTC
TRBV7-2	17	TRBJ2-3	TRBD2	-	CASSLRGLAGASDTQYF	TGTGCCAGCAGCTTAAGGGGACTAGCGGGAGCATCAGATACGCAGTATTTT
TRBV7-2	16	TRBJ2-7	-	once	CASSLGGGAGSYEQYF	TGTGCCAGCAGCTTAGGTGGGGGGGCAGGGTCATACGAGCAGTACTTC
TRBV5-6	15	TRBJ1-3	-	-	CASSLGGSSGNTIYF	TGTGCCAGCAGCCTCGGCGGGAGCTCTGGAAACACCATATATTTT
TRBV21-1	15	TRBJ1-3	-	few	CASSKEEGTGNTIYF	TGTGCCAGCAGCAAAGAGGAGGGTACGGGAAACACCATATATTTT
TRBV6-6	14	TRBJ2-7	TRBD1	-	CASSSRDRVGEQYF	TGTGCCAGCAGTTCCCGGGACAGGGTGGGGGAGCAGTACTTC
TRBV7-2	15	TRBJ2-1	-	once	CASSPDGVPYNEQFF	TGTGCCAGCAGCCCCGACGGGGTCCCCTACAATGAGCAGTTCTTC
TRBV6-5	13	TRBJ1-2	TRBD1	-	CASRPWDSYGYTF	TGTGCCAGCAGACCCTGGGACAGCTATGGCTACACCTTC
TRBV7-9	15	TRBJ1-5	-	-	CASSPPGDSNQPQHF	TGTGCCAGCAGCCCTCCGGGGGACAGCAATCAGCCCCAGCATTTT
TRBV7-2	16	TRBJ2-3	TRBD2	-	CASSPRLAGGTDTQYF	TGTGCCAGCAGCCCAAGACTAGCGGGAGGCACAGATACGCAGTATTTT
TRBV6-6	12	TRBJ2-2	-	-	CASIDSVGELFF	TGTGCCAGCATTGACAGTGTCGGGGAGCTGTTTTTT
TRBV28	14	TRBJ1-2	-	-	CASSLGGSNYGYTF	TGTGCCAGCAGTTTGGGGGGATCTAACTATGGCTACACCTTC
TRBV6-5	15	TRBJ1-1	-	-	CASTYLTGGNTEAFF	TGTGCCAGCACCTACTTGACCGGGGGTAACACTGAAGCTTTCTTT
TRBV21-1	11	TRBJ2-7	-	-	CASGTGGEQYF	TGTGCCAGCGGGACAGGGGGTGAGCAGTACTTC
TRBV7-2	15	TRBJ1-1	-	-	CASSFSGGGNTEAFF	TGTGCCAGCAGCTTTTCCGGGGGAGGGAACACTGAAGCTTTCTTT
TRBV24-1	14	TRBJ1-4	TRBD1	-	CATSDSGRGEKLFF	TGTGCCACCAGTGATTCTGGCAGGGGGGAAAAACTGTTTTTT
TRBV3-1/TRBV3-2	15	TRBJ2-7	TRBD2	-	CASSPWLAGAYEQYF	TGTGCCAGCAGCCCCTGGCTAGCGGGAGCCTACGAGCAGTACTTC
TRBV11-1	16	TRBJ2-3	-	-	CASSAGWTASTDTQYF	TGTGCCAGCAGCGCCGGCTGGACAGCTAGCACAGATACGCAGTATTTT
TRBV19	13	TRBJ1-2	-	-	CASKQGLGYGYTF	TGTGCCAGTAAACAGGGTCTCGGCTATGGCTACACCTTC
TRBV29-1	13	TRBJ1-5	-	-	CSVESGEDQPQHF	TGCAGCGTTGAAAGCGGTGAAGATCAGCCCCAGCATTTT
TRBV5-6	14	TRBJ2-5	TRBD2	-	CASSWDLGGETQYF	TGTGCCAGCAGCTGGGACCTCGGGGGGGAGACCCAGTACTTC
TRBV7-9	14	TRBJ1-2	-	once	CASSLVQGGYGYTF	TGTGCCAGCAGCTTAGTGCAGGGTGGCTATGGCTACACCTTC
TRBV4-3	18	TRBJ1-2	TRBD1	-	CASSQEVVRGHGNYGYTF	TGCGCCAGCAGCCAAGAAGTGGTCAGGGGGCACGGTAACTATGGCTACACCTTC
TRBV6-5	12	TRBJ1-1	-	few	CASKAGASGAFF	TGTGCCTCAAAGGCGGGGGCCTCGGGAGCTTTCTTT
TRBV5-1	14	TRBJ1-6	-	few	CASSLWTGESPLHF	TGCGCCAGCAGCTTATGGACGGGAGAGTCACCCCTCCACTTT
TRBV2	15	TRBJ2-7	TRBD1	-	CASSASGQLSYEQYF	TGTGCCAGCAGTGCATCGGGACAGCTCTCCTACGAGCAGTACTTC
TRBV3-1/TRBV3-2	18	TRBJ2-4	TRBD1	-	CASSQDGTANGAKNIQYF	TGTGCCAGCAGCCAAGACGGGACAGCAAACGGGGCCAAAAACATTCAGTACTTC
TRBV5-5	13	TRBJ2-3	-	once	CASSLGQADTQYF	TGTGCCAGCAGCTTGGGACAGGCAGATACGCAGTATTTT
TRBV7-3	16	TRBJ2-7	TRBD2	few	CASSLTGLAGAGEQYF	TGTGCCAGCAGCTTAACGGGACTAGCGGGGGCCGGTGAGCAGTACTTC
TRBV11-2	14	TRBJ1-1	TRBD1	-	CASGPRQGNTEAFF	TGTGCCAGCGGCCCAAGACAGGGGAACACTGAAGCTTTCTTT
TRBV6-5	14	TRBJ1-1	-	-	CASSYGGGGTEAFF	TGTGCCAGCAGTTACGGGGGCGGCGGCACTGAAGCTTTCTTT